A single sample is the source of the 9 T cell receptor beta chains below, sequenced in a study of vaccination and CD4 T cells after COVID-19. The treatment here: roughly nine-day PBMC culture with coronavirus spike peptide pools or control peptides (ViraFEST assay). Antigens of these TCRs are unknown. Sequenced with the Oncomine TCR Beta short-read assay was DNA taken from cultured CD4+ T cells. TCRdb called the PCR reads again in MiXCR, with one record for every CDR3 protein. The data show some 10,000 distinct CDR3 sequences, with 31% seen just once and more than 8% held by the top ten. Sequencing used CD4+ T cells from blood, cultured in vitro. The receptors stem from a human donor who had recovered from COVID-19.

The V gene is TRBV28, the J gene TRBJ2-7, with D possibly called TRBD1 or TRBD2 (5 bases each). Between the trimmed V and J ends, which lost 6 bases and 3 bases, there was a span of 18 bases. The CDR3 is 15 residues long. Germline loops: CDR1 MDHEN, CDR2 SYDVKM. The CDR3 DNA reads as TGTGCCAGCAGCCCTCCGGGGCAGGCGAACTACGAGCAGTACTTC. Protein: CASSPPGQANYEQYF.

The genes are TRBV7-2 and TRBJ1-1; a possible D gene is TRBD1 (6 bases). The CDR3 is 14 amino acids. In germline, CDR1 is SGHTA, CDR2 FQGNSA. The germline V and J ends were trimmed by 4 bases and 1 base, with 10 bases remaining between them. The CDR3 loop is CASSSSRGNTEAFF. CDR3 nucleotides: TGTGCCAGCAGCTCTTCCAGGGGGAACACTGAAGCTTTCTTT. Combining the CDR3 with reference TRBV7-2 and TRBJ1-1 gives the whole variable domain GAGVSQSPSNKVTEKGKDVELRCDPISGHTALYWYRQSLGQGLEFLIYFQGNSAPDKSGLPSDRFSAERTGGSVSTLTIQRTQQEDSAVYLCASSSSRGNTEAFFGQGTRLTVV.

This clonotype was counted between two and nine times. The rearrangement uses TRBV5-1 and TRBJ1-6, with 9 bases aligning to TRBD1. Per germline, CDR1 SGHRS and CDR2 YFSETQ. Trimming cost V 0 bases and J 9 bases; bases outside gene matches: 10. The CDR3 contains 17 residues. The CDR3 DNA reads TGCGCCAGCAGCTTGGAGACACAGGGGGCAATGGGTTCACCCCTCCACTTT. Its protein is CASSLETQGAMGSPLHF.

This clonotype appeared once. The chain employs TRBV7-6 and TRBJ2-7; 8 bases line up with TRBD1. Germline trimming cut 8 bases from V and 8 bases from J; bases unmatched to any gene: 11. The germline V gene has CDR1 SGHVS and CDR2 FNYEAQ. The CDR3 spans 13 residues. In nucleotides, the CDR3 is TGTGCCAGCGGCTCCGTCGGACAGGGCCAGCAGTACTTC. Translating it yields CASGSVGQGQQYF.

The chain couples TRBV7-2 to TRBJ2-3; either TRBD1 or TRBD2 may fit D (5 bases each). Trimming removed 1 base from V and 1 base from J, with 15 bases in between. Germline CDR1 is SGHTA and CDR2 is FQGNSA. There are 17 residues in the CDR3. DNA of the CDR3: TGTGCCAGCAGCTTAGGAATCGGGGCCGTTGGCACAGATACGCAGTATTTT. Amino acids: CASSLGIGAVGTDTQYF.

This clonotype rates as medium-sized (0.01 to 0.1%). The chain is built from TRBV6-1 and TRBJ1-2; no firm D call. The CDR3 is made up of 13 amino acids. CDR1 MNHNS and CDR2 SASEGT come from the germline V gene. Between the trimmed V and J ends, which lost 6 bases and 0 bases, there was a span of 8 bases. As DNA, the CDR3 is TGTGCCAGCAGCCAACAGACTAACTATGGCTACACCTTC. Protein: CASSQQTNYGYTF.

The CDR3: CASSQGTYGYTF. DNA of the CDR3: TGTGCCAGCAGTCAGGGGACTTATGGCTACACCTTC. The rearrangement joins TRBV5-6 to TRBJ1-2, with D perhaps matching TRBD1 (6 bases). There are 12 residues in the CDR3. The V and J ends lost 5 bases and 5 bases respectively, with 10 bases between them. CDR1 SGHDT and CDR2 YYEEEE come from the germline V gene.

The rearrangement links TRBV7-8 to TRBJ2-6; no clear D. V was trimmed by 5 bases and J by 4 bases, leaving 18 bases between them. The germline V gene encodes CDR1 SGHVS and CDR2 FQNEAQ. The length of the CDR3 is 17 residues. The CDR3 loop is CASSPFAHLDGANVLTF. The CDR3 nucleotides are TGTGCCAGCAGCCCCTTTGCCCACCTAGACGGGGCCAACGTCCTGACTTTC.

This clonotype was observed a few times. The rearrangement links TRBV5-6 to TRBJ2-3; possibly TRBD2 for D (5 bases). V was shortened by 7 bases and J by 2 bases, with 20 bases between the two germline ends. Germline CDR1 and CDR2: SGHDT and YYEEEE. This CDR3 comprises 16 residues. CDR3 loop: CASFTRGSTVTDTQYF. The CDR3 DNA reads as TGTGCCAGCTTTACCCGGGGAAGCACCGTCACAGATACGCAGTATTTT.